This T cell receptor (beta chain) was identified during a study of blood T cell repertoires in COVID-19. Study-level background: Samples of COVID-19 (acute and convalescent) were obtained from the United States, Italy and Spain. T cells, B-cell-depleted T cells, or PBMCs supplied cDNA or gDNA.

V gave up 8 bases and J gave up 3 bases, with 14 bases separating them. Germline V gene lookup returns CDR1 LNHDA and CDR2 SQIVND (reference sequence). The CDR3 extends over 13 amino acids. In the authors' workflow: Nucleated cell number was recorded as an estimate derived from reference gene primer amplification. Data came from immunoSEQ multiplex PCR; TCRdb stores just in-frame clones and leaves some out. The DNA gave D and trimming, while V, J and clone size come from that table. The table lists around 42,000 clones, 90% of them singletons. This clonotype originated in a man aged 45-60 years with active COVID-19. Sequencing was performed on peripheral blood. The chain recombines TRBV19 with TRBJ2-7, with D possibly TRBD1 on 6 matching bases. The CDR3 nucleotides are TGTGCCAGTGGGGAGACAGGAGACTACGAGCAGTACTTC. Its protein product is CASGETGDYEQYF.